The T cell receptor (beta chain) described here comes from a study of preoperative IRX-2 immunotherapy in early breast cancer. As for treatment: preoperative locoregional IRX-2 cytokine immunotherapy. Patients received preoperative, locoregional IRX-2 cytokine immunotherapy in a phase Ib study. The CDR3 consists of 13 residues. The V gene's germline CDR1 is KGHSH and CDR2 LQKENI. Trimming removed 0 bases at V and 5 bases at J, with 7 bases between. Clones were sequenced by immunoSEQ multiplex PCR, and TCRdb holds only the in-frame ones, with some missing. The sample holds more than 25,000 clones, approximately 80% seen once.

This TCR came from a human donor with breast cancer. V usage is TRBV18 and J usage is TRBJ1-1; D remains unclear. Specimen: lymph node tissue, collected after IRX-2 immunotherapy. CDR3 amino acids: CASSPPGSTEAFF. CDR3 bases: TGTGCCAGCTCACCACCAGGATCTACTGAAGCTTTCTTT.